A selection of T cell receptor beta chains follows, all from one sample in a study of T-cell reconstitution after alpha-beta-depleted transplantation in children. TCRdb reprocessed the PCR reads with MiXCR, giving one entry per CDR3 protein. The sample has around 960,000 distinct CDR3 sequences, roughly 29% seen once. This specimen was PBMCs, mostly from graft donor cells, taken 360 days after TCRalphabeta/CD19-depleted stem cell transplant. Receptors originate from a boy in the first two years of life who had a stem cell transplant for SCID, so the T cells may come from the graft donor. The CDR3 runs from the conserved cysteine through the conserved F or W. Each record gives: D gene, CDR3 length, clone size, J gene, V gene, CDR3 DNA, CDR3 protein. The D gene is left open where the match is weak. Only some rows state a clone size, as once, few, many or a class for expanded clones.

D gene: TRBD1
CDR3 length: 15
clone size: few
J gene: TRBJ1-5
V gene: TRBV5-5
CDR3 DNA: TGTGCCAGCAGCGGACAGGGTGTGTTGAATCAGCCCCAGCATTTT
CDR3 protein: CASSGQGVLNQPQHF

D gene: -
CDR3 length: 16
clone size: few
J gene: TRBJ1-6
V gene: TRBV12-3/TRBV12-4
CDR3 DNA: TGTGCCAGCCGACATGCGGGGTGGACCCTTAATTCACCCCTCCACTTT
CDR3 protein: CASRHAGWTLNSPLHF

D gene: TRBD2
CDR3 length: 16
clone size: few
J gene: TRBJ2-7
V gene: TRBV6-5
CDR3 DNA: TGTGCCAGCAGTTCCCACTCGCGGGGGAGCTCCTACGAGCAGTACTTC
CDR3 protein: CASSSHSRGSSYEQYF

D gene: -
CDR3 length: 14
clone size: -
J gene: TRBJ2-1
V gene: TRBV3-1
CDR3 DNA: TGTGCCAGCAGCCAGCGGGGGCCAACAATGAGTCAGTTCTTC
CDR3 protein: CASSQRGPTMSQFF

D gene: -
CDR3 length: 17
clone size: -
J gene: TRBJ2-4
V gene: TRBV6-5
CDR3 DNA: TGTGCCAGCAGTTATCCCGCCGGAGCGCTAGCCAAAAACATTCAGTACTTC
CDR3 protein: CASSYPAGALAKNIQYF

D gene: TRBD1
CDR3 length: 16
clone size: -
J gene: TRBJ1-5
V gene: TRBV12-3/TRBV12-4
CDR3 DNA: TGTGCCAGCAGTTTGACAGGGGGCCGGAGCAATCAGCCCCAGCATTTT
CDR3 protein: CASSLTGGRSNQPQHF

D gene: -
CDR3 length: 15
clone size: -
J gene: TRBJ2-7
V gene: TRBV7-2
CDR3 DNA: TGTGCCAGCAGCCCGACCCCGAAGGATAGATACGAGCAGTACTTC
CDR3 protein: CASSPTPKDRYEQYF

D gene: -
CDR3 length: 17
clone size: -
J gene: TRBJ2-3
V gene: TRBV24-1
CDR3 DNA: TGTGCCACCAGTGATTGGACGGCAGGGAGAGCCACAGATACGCAGTATTTT
CDR3 protein: CATSDWTAGRATDTQYF

D gene: -
CDR3 length: 17
clone size: -
J gene: TRBJ2-6
V gene: TRBV25-1
CDR3 DNA: TGTGCCAGCAGTGAATTACAGGGCGGCGCTGGGGCCAACGTCCTGACTTTC
CDR3 protein: CASSELQGGAGANVLTF

D gene: TRBD1
CDR3 length: 12
clone size: -
J gene: TRBJ1-1
V gene: TRBV6-2/TRBV6-3
CDR3 DNA: TGTGCCAGCAGGAGACAGGGTTCTGAAGCTTTCTTT
CDR3 protein: CASRRQGSEAFF

D gene: TRBD1
CDR3 length: 16
clone size: few
J gene: TRBJ2-7
V gene: TRBV3-1
CDR3 DNA: TGTGCCAGCAGCCAAGTTCAGGGACAGGGTGATTACGAGCAGTACTTC
CDR3 protein: CASSQVQGQGDYEQYF

D gene: -
CDR3 length: 13
clone size: few
J gene: TRBJ1-1
V gene: TRBV15
CDR3 DNA: TGTGCCACCAGCAGGCGCAGGGACACTGAAGCTTTCTTT
CDR3 protein: CATSRRRDTEAFF

D gene: -
CDR3 length: 15
clone size: -
J gene: TRBJ1-5
V gene: TRBV15
CDR3 DNA: TGTGCCACCAGCAGAGATCAGGCTAGCAATCAGCCCCAGCATTTT
CDR3 protein: CATSRDQASNQPQHF

D gene: -
CDR3 length: 14
clone size: few
J gene: TRBJ2-3
V gene: TRBV4-2
CDR3 DNA: TGTGCCAGCAGCCCCCGGGACTGGACAGATACGCAGTATTTT
CDR3 protein: CASSPRDWTDTQYF

D gene: -
CDR3 length: 12
clone size: once
J gene: TRBJ1-2
V gene: TRBV3-1
CDR3 DNA: TGTGCCAGCAGCCAAATGCCCCTAGGCTACACCTTC
CDR3 protein: CASSQMPLGYTF

D gene: -
CDR3 length: 13
clone size: -
J gene: TRBJ1-1
V gene: TRBV3-1
CDR3 DNA: TGTGCCAGCAGCCAGGGGAGCACCACTGAAGCTTTCTTT
CDR3 protein: CASSQGSTTEAFF

D gene: -
CDR3 length: 15
clone size: -
J gene: TRBJ2-7
V gene: TRBV13
CDR3 DNA: TGTGCCAGCAGCCCCCGGGCTCCCCATTCCTACGAGCAGTACTTC
CDR3 protein: CASSPRAPHSYEQYF

D gene: -
CDR3 length: 16
clone size: -
J gene: TRBJ2-6
V gene: TRBV5-1
CDR3 DNA: TGCGCCAGCAGCTTGGTCTCAGCCTCTGGGGCCAACGTCCTGACTTTC
CDR3 protein: CASSLVSASGANVLTF

D gene: -
CDR3 length: 12
clone size: -
J gene: TRBJ2-5
V gene: TRBV10-3
CDR3 DNA: TGTGCCATCAGTGAGATAAGGGAGACCCAGTACTTC
CDR3 protein: CAISEIRETQYF

D gene: TRBD1
CDR3 length: 15
clone size: -
J gene: TRBJ2-7
V gene: TRBV7-9
CDR3 DNA: TGTGCCAGCAGCTCGGACAGGGACCACCCCTACGAGCAGTACTTC
CDR3 protein: CASSSDRDHPYEQYF

D gene: -
CDR3 length: 15
clone size: few
J gene: TRBJ2-4
V gene: TRBV12-3/TRBV12-4
CDR3 DNA: TGTGCCAGCAGTTTTGAGAGGGGAGCCAAAAACATTCAGTACTTC
CDR3 protein: CASSFERGAKNIQYF

D gene: TRBD1
CDR3 length: 14
clone size: few
J gene: TRBJ1-3
V gene: TRBV29-1
CDR3 DNA: TGCAGCGTGGCGGACAGGAGCTCTGGAAACACCATATATTTT
CDR3 protein: CSVADRSSGNTIYF

D gene: -
CDR3 length: 18
clone size: -
J gene: TRBJ1-3
V gene: TRBV5-1
CDR3 DNA: TGCGCCAGCAGCTTGGAATCTCGCTCCCACCTCTCTGGAAACACCATATATTTT
CDR3 protein: CASSLESRSHLSGNTIYF

D gene: -
CDR3 length: 14
clone size: -
J gene: TRBJ2-1
V gene: TRBV12-3/TRBV12-4
CDR3 DNA: TGTGCCAGCAGTTTAGATGCGGGTTACAATGAGCAGTTCTTC
CDR3 protein: CASSLDAGYNEQFF

D gene: TRBD1
CDR3 length: 18
clone size: -
J gene: TRBJ1-4
V gene: TRBV27
CDR3 DNA: TGTGCCAGCAGAACCCAGGGGGGGGACCCTACAACTAATGAAAAACTGTTTTTT
CDR3 protein: CASRTQGGDPTTNEKLFF

D gene: -
CDR3 length: 15
clone size: -
J gene: TRBJ2-6
V gene: TRBV7-2
CDR3 DNA: TGTGCCAGCAGCTTACCCAGCGCTGGGGCCAACGTCCTGACTTTC
CDR3 protein: CASSLPSAGANVLTF

D gene: -
CDR3 length: 14
clone size: few
J gene: TRBJ2-4
V gene: TRBV7-2
CDR3 DNA: TGTGCCAGCAGCTTATATGGCGGCGGTGACATTCAGTACTTC
CDR3 protein: CASSLYGGGDIQYF

D gene: TRBD2
CDR3 length: 18
clone size: few
J gene: TRBJ2-7
V gene: TRBV28
CDR3 DNA: TGTGCCAGCAGTTTAAGCGGGGCAGGAGCCTTTTTCCCGGGCGAGCAGTACTTC
CDR3 protein: CASSLSGAGAFFPGEQYF

D gene: -
CDR3 length: 15
clone size: few
J gene: TRBJ2-7
V gene: TRBV6-5
CDR3 DNA: TGTGCCAGCAGTTACGGGCGGCAGGGCACTAACGAGCAGTACTTC
CDR3 protein: CASSYGRQGTNEQYF

D gene: -
CDR3 length: 15
clone size: -
J gene: TRBJ2-2
V gene: TRBV19
CDR3 DNA: TGTGCCAGTAGTATCAGGCAGGGGCGGACCGGGGAGCTGTTTTTT
CDR3 protein: CASSIRQGRTGELFF

D gene: -
CDR3 length: 13
clone size: -
J gene: TRBJ2-3
V gene: TRBV9
CDR3 DNA: TGTGCCAGCAGCGTAGCCACCAGAGATACGCAGTATTTT
CDR3 protein: CASSVATRDTQYF

D gene: -
CDR3 length: 15
clone size: -
J gene: TRBJ2-1
V gene: TRBV4-3
CDR3 DNA: TGCGCCAGCAGCCAAGGCCAGTCCTCCTACAATGAGCAGTTCTTC
CDR3 protein: CASSQGQSSYNEQFF

D gene: -
CDR3 length: 16
clone size: few
J gene: TRBJ2-3
V gene: TRBV27
CDR3 DNA: TGTGCCAGCAGTTTATCGATAGGGCGGGCTGGGGATACGCAGTATTTT
CDR3 protein: CASSLSIGRAGDTQYF

D gene: TRBD2
CDR3 length: 18
clone size: -
J gene: TRBJ2-1
V gene: TRBV5-1
CDR3 DNA: TGCGCCAGCAGCTTTTTGGCGGGGGGGCCGGCGACCTACAATGAGCAGTTCTTC
CDR3 protein: CASSFLAGGPATYNEQFF

D gene: -
CDR3 length: 15
clone size: few
J gene: TRBJ1-1
V gene: TRBV5-1
CDR3 DNA: TGCGCCAGCAGCCCAGACGGTGCCATGAACACTGAAGCTTTCTTT
CDR3 protein: CASSPDGAMNTEAFF

D gene: -
CDR3 length: 14
clone size: few
J gene: TRBJ1-2
V gene: TRBV20-1
CDR3 DNA: TGCAGTGCTCTAAGTCCGCAGGGACGCTATGGCTACACCTTC
CDR3 protein: CSALSPQGRYGYTF

D gene: -
CDR3 length: 14
clone size: -
J gene: TRBJ2-7
V gene: TRBV20-1
CDR3 DNA: TGCAGTGCTAGAGGAACAGTCGTCCCACGGGAGCAGTACTTC
CDR3 protein: CSARGTVVPREQYF

D gene: -
CDR3 length: 13
clone size: -
J gene: TRBJ1-1
V gene: TRBV30
CDR3 DNA: TGTGCCTGGACTCGGCAGCTGAACACTGAAGCTTTCTTT
CDR3 protein: CAWTRQLNTEAFF

D gene: TRBD1
CDR3 length: 15
clone size: few
J gene: TRBJ2-5
V gene: TRBV6-2/TRBV6-3
CDR3 DNA: TGTGCCAGCAGTACCCCGGGACAGGGAGGAGAGACCCAGTACTTC
CDR3 protein: CASSTPGQGGETQYF

D gene: -
CDR3 length: 10
clone size: few
J gene: TRBJ2-3
V gene: TRBV20-1
CDR3 DNA: TGCAGTGCTCTGTGGGATACGCAGTATTTT
CDR3 protein: CSALWDTQYF

D gene: TRBD1
CDR3 length: 17
clone size: few
J gene: TRBJ2-1
V gene: TRBV2
CDR3 DNA: TGTGCCAGCCATCTAAACTACCGGGACAGGATTTACAATGAGCAGTTCTTC
CDR3 protein: CASHLNYRDRIYNEQFF